Sequencing of this T cell receptor beta chain was carried out in a study of beta chain features in type 1 diabetes. Of the isolated RNA, all was reverse transcribed, and so the sequenced material was expressed TCRB transcripts. Sequencing was performed with immunoSEQ multiplex PCR; in TCRdb, only in-frame clones are kept and a portion is missing. The repertoire holds hundreds of thousands of clones, with about 15% as singletons. The CDR3 totals 14 residues. Germline V gene sequence: CDR1 SGHTA, CDR2 FQGTGA. Trimming removed 0 bases at V and 1 base at J, with 6 bases between. This TCR was sampled from a man aged 30 to 39 in good health. Sequencing used naive CD4+ T cells from blood. The chain links TRBV7-3 to TRBJ1-1; maybe TRBD1 (6 bases). The chain's CDR3 is CASSLTGGNTEAFF. The DNA of the CDR3 is TGTGCCAGCAGCTTAACAGGGGGGAACACTGAAGCTTTCTTT.